The 5 T cell receptor beta chains reported below all come from one sample, sequenced in a study of T cell responses to AZD1222 COVID-19 vaccine. The method was immunoSEQ multiplex PCR; TCRdb's version includes in-frame clones alone and lacks a portion of them. The sample contains 150,000 to 180,000 clones, 85% to 90% of which appear only once. Material: peripheral blood, obtained on day 0 of MenACWY control vaccination. Every receptor here comes from an adult in good health.

J is TRBJ1-1 and V is TRBV10-1, with D possibly matching TRBD1 (6 bases). Germline CDR1 WNHNN, CDR2 SYGVQD (reference sequence). CDR3 length: 15 residues. Trimming cost V 1 base and J 4 bases, with 13 bases left between them. The CDR3 protein is CASSEFDRRATEAFF. The CDR3 DNA sequence: TGCGCCAGCAGTGAGTTCGACAGGCGGGCCACTGAAGCTTTCTTT.

V is TRBV3-1 (or the pseudogene TRBV3-2) and J is TRBJ2-3; 10 bases map to TRBD2. CDR3 size: 16 residues. Germline assignment: CDR1 LGHDT and CDR2 YNNKEL (reference sequence). Unmatched junction bases numbered 7, after V lost 2 bases and J lost 5 bases. CDR3: CASSQSGGVGLDTQYF. CDR3 nucleotides: TGTGCCAGCAGCCAAAGCGGGGGGGTCGGGCTAGATACGCAGTATTTT.

The chain employs TRBV7-9 and TRBJ1-4; 9 nucleotides align to TRBD1. Germline V lookup: CDR1 SEHNR, CDR2 FQNEAQ (reference sequence). The V gene end was trimmed by 2 bases and the J gene end by 8 bases; junction bases not matched to a gene: 6. The length of the CDR3 is 15 residues. The CDR3 here is CASSLNQGTGEKLFF. The CDR3 DNA follows: TGTGCCAGCAGCTTAAACCAGGGGACAGGGGAAAAACTGTTTTTT. The full variable domain, completed using reference TRBV7-9 and TRBJ1-4, is DTGVSQNPRHKITKRGQNVTFRCDPISEHNRLYWYRQTLGQGPEFLTYFQNEAQLEKSRLLSDRFSAERPKGSFSTLEIQRTEQGDSAMYLCASSLNQGTGEKLFFGSGTQLSVL.

The rearrangement uses TRBV5-1 and TRBJ1-1, with a weak D call TRBD1 (6 bases). This CDR3 region has 14 residues. Trimming pared 2 bases from V and 2 bases from J, leaving 10 bases between. The germline gives CDR1 SGHRS, CDR2 YFSETQ. Here the CDR3 DNA reads TGCGCCAGCAGCTTAGGACAGCCCAACACTGAAGCTTTCTTT. It codes for CASSLGQPNTEAFF. Drawing the rest from reference TRBV5-1 and TRBJ1-1, the complete variable domain is KAGVTQTPRYLIKTRGQQVTLSCSPISGHRSVSWYQQTPGQGLQFLFEYFSETQRNKGNFPGRFSGRQFSNSRSEMNVSTLELGDSALYLCASSLGQPNTEAFFGQGTRLTVV.

The rearrangement joins TRBV7-2 to TRBJ1-5, with D hard to call. The CDR3 length is 14 residues. Trimming stripped 5 bases from V and 4 bases from J, with 12 bases between. In germline, CDR1 is SGHTA, CDR2 FQGNSA. CDR3 protein: CASSGGLGNQPQHF. The CDR3 coding sequence is TGTGCCAGCAGCGGCGGGCTTGGGAATCAGCCCCAGCATTTT. Using reference TRBV7-2 and TRBJ1-5 for the parts outside the CDR3, the full variable domain is GAGVSQSPSNKVTEKGKDVELRCDPISGHTALYWYRQSLGQGLEFLIYFQGNSAPDKSGLPSDRFSAERTGGSVSTLTIQRTQQEDSAVYLCASSGGLGNQPQHFGDGTRLSIL.